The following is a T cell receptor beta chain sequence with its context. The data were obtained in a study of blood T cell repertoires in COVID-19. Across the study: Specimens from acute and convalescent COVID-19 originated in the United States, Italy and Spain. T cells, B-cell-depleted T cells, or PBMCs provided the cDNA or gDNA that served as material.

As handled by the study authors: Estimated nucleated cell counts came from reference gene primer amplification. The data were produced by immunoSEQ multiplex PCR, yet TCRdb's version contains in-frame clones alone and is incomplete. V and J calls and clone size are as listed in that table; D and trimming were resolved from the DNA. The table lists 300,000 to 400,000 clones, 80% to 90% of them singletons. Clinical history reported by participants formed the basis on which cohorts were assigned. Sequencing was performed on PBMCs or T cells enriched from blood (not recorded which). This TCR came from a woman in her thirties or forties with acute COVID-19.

The CDR3 nucleotides read TGTGCCAGCAGACGAAGGCCGGGACAGGTCGGCACCGGGGAGCTGTTTTTT. Its protein is CASRRRPGQVGTGELFF. The chain recombines TRBV27 with TRBJ2-2, with TRBD1 matching 8 bases. This CDR3 has 17 amino acids. In germline, CDR1 is MNHEY, CDR2 SMNVEV (reference sequence). The J segment lost 4 bases and the V segment lost 6 bases, leaving 13 bases of the junction unmatched.